Reported below is one T cell receptor beta chain. The antigen remains undetermined. The CDR3 length is 17 residues. The trim removed 5 bases at V and 8 bases at J, leaving 18 bases unmatched. From germline, CDR1 is SGHTA and CDR2 FQGNSA. The source of the sample is a study of TIL therapy for anti-PD-1-resistant metastatic lung cancer. Study findings and constraints: TIL cultures after expansion showed higher clonality and lower diversity than baseline tumor (median around 5.9% vs 31%).

Time point denoted: pre-treatment sample, taken before nivolumab and TIL therapy. Most excised metastases sampled were pleural nodules or supraclavicular lymph nodes. The immunoSEQ assay was v3. Profiled with immunoSEQ multiplex PCR; TCRdb holds only in-frame clones, not every one. The sample holds about 10,000 clones, 55% to 70% seen once. The rearrangement uses TRBV7-2 and TRBJ1-1; 9 nucleotides match TRBD1. This TCR was recovered from a person aged 25 to 80 with non-small cell lung cancer. The sequenced sample was tumor tissue, obtained at baseline. This CDR3 reads CASSGHAGTGHYFEAFF. For the CDR3, the DNA is TGTGCCAGCAGCGGCCATGCTGGGACAGGGCACTATTTCGAAGCTTTCTTT.